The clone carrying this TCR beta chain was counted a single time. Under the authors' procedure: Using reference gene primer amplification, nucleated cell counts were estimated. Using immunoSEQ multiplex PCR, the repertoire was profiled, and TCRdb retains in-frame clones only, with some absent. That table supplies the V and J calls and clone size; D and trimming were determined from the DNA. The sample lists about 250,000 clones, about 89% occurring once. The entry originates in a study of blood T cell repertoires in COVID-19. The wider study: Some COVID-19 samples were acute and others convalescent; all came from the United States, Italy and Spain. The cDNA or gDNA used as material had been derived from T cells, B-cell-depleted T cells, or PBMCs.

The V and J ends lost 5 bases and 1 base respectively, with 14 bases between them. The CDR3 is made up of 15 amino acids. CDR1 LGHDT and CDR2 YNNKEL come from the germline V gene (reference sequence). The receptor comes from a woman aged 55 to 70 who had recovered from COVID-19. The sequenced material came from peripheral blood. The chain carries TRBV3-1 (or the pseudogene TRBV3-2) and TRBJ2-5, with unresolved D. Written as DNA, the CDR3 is TGTGCCAGCAGCTATCTAAGTCGGAGCCAAGAGACCCAGTACTTC. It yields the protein CASSYLSRSQETQYF.